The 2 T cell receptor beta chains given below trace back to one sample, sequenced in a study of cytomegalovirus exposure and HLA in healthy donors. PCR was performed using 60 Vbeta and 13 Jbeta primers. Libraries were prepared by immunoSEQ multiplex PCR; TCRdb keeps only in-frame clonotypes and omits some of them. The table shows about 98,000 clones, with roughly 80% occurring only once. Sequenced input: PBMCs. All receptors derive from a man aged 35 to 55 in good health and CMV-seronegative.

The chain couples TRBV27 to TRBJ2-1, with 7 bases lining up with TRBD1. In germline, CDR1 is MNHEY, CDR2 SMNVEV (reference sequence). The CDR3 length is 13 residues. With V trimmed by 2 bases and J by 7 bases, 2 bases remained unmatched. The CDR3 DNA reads TGTGCCAGCAGTTTAGACAGGGCGAATGAGCAGTTCTTC. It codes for CASSLDRANEQFF.

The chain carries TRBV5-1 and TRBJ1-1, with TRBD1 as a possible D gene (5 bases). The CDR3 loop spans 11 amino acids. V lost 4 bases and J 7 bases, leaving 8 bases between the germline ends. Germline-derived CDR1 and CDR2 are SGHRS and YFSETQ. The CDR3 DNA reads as TGCGCCAGCAGCATCGGGGGTGAAGCTTTCTTT. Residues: CASSIGGEAFF. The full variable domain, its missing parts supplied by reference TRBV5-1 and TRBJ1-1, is KAGVTQTPRYLIKTRGQQVTLSCSPISGHRSVSWYQQTPGQGLQFLFEYFSETQRNKGNFPGRFSGRQFSNSRSEMNVSTLELGDSALYLCASSIGGEAFFGQGTRLTVV.